This TCR beta chain was found in a study of T cell repertoires in cytomegalovirus infection. Study-level information: Public TCR beta signatures marked donors with CMV infection and the matching HLA.

CDR3 length: 17 amino acids. J gave up 2 bases and V 1 base, and 6 bases lay outside the gene matches. CDR1 and CDR2 (germline): SGHVS, FNYEAQ. This clonotype was seen at least ten times. The target antigen is unknown. One entry per CDR3 protein results from TCRdb running MiXCR on the reads. The sample contains about 890,000 distinct CDR3 sequences, about a third of which appear only once. This rearrangement joins TRBV7-6 to TRBJ2-1, with 9 bases fitting TRBD1. This TCR was recovered from a human donor in good health (CMV status not recorded). Some clones in this sample may be carry-over from other donors' samples. Sequencing was performed on cultured CD8+ T cells from PBMCs, taken from culture after CMV antigen stimulation. The CDR3, as DNA: TGTGCCAGCAGCTTAGAGACGGGGACAGGGCCCTACAATGAGCAGTTCTTC. It translates to CASSLETGTGPYNEQFF.